A single sample gave rise to the 2 T cell receptor beta chains below, sequenced in a study of tumor and adjacent non-tumor tissue in lung cancer. TCRbeta libraries were built with three rounds of nested PCR, modified from ARM-PCR. One entry per CDR3 protein results from TCRdb running MiXCR on the multiplex PCR reads. The sample has roughly 82,000 distinct CDR3 sequences, 65% to 80% seen once. No cell sorting was done before RNA was extracted from the tissue. This non-tumor lung sample came from over 3 cm beyond the tumor edge. What was sequenced was distant non-tumor lung tissue. The source is a woman aged 45-59 years with non-small cell lung cancer.

This clonotype was seen only once. Relative to the germline gene, one junction end is altered; a read error may explain this. The chain couples TRBV6-5 to TRBJ2-7; tentative D call: TRBD2 (7 bases). Germline V CDR1 and CDR2: MNHEY, SVGAGI. The CDR3 runs 14 residues. This CDR3 reads CASSFRGRVGERYF. Here the CDR3 DNA reads TGTGCCAGCAGTTTTAGGGGGAGGGTTGGCGAGCGGTACTTC.

The chain recombines TRBV24-1 with TRBJ2-1; 11 bases agree with TRBD2. This CDR3 contains 14 residues. Trimming removed 9 bases from V and 5 bases from J; junction bases left unmatched: 5. Germline V lookup: CDR1 KGHDR, CDR2 SFDVKD. CDR3 nucleotide sequence: TGTGCCACCCATAGCGGGAGGGGAGACAATGAGCAGTTCTTC. This encodes CATHSGRGDNEQFF.